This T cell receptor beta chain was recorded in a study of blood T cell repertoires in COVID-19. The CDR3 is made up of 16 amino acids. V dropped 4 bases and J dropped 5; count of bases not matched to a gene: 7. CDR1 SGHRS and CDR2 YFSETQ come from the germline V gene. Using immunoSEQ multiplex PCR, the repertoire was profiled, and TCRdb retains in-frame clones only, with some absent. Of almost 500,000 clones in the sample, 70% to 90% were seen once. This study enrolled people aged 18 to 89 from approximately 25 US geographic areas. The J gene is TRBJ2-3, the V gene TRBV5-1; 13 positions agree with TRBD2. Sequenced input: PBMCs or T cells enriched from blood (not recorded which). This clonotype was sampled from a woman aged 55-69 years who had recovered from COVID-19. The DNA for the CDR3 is TGCGCCAGCAGCCCAGGGACTAGCGGGGAAATAGATACGCAGTATTTT. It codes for CASSPGTSGEIDTQYF. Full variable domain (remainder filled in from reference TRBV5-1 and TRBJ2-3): KAGVTQTPRYLIKTRGQQVTLSCSPISGHRSVSWYQQTPGQGLQFLFEYFSETQRNKGNFPGRFSGRQFSNSRSEMNVSTLELGDSALYLCASSPGTSGEIDTQYFGPGTRLTVL.